A selection of T cell receptor beta chains follows, all from one sample in a study of cytomegalovirus exposure and HLA in healthy donors. The table came from immunoSEQ multiplex PCR; TCRdb's copy has only in-frame clones and leaves some out. The data contain some 140,000 clones, roughly two thirds of them singletons. Sequenced: PBMCs. These receptors all stem from a middle-aged woman in good health and CMV-seronegative. CDR3s include the opening cysteine and the closing phenylalanine or tryptophan. D genes are given only for firm matches. Where a row states a size, it is once, few, many or the class of an expanded clone; other rows omit it.

D gene	V gene	clone size	J gene	CDR3 protein	CDR3 DNA
.	TRBV6-1	.	TRBJ1-5	CASSEPVSNQPQHF	TGTGCCAGCAGTGAACCAGTTAGCAATCAGCCCCAGCATTTT
.	TRBV28	many	TRBJ1-1	CASISGMNTEAFF	TGTGCCAGCATTTCAGGGATGAACACTGAAGCTTTCTTT
TRBD1	TRBV5-4	.	TRBJ2-7	CASNMDRGPEQYF	TGTGCCAGCAACATGGACAGGGGTCCCGAGCAGTACTTC
TRBD1	TRBV23-1	.	TRBJ2-7	CASSQGQRDTYGTNYEQYF	TGCGCCAGCAGTCAGGGACAGCGAGATACTTACGGGACAAACTACGAGCAGTACTTC
TRBD2	TRBV9	.	TRBJ2-5	CASSLAGAGEETQYF	TGTGCCAGCAGTCTAGCGGGGGCGGGGGAAGAGACCCAGTACTTC
.	TRBV28	.	TRBJ1-2	CASSLRQLYYGYTF	TGTGCCAGCAGTTTGCGGCAGCTTTACTATGGCTACACCTTC
.	TRBV2	.	TRBJ2-3	CASRDYTDTQYF	TGTGCCAGCAGGGACTACACAGATACGCAGTATTTT
TRBD2	TRBV9	.	TRBJ2-5	CASSVVPSGETQYF	TGTGCCAGCAGCGTAGTGCCTAGCGGAGAGACCCAGTACTTC
.	TRBV5-6	.	TRBJ1-2	CASRPVAGYYGYTF	TGTGCCAGCAGACCCGTGGCGGGGTACTATGGCTACACCTTC
TRBD1	TRBV10-3	.	TRBJ1-1	CAARRPGQGGDNTEAFF	TGTGCCGCCCGTCGCCCTGGACAGGGTGGCGATAACACTGAAGCTTTCTTT
.	TRBV10-2	.	TRBJ2-7	CASSRGTGYEQYF	TGCGCCAGCAGCCGGGGGACGGGCTACGAGCAGTACTTC
TRBD2	TRBV7-9	.	TRBJ2-1	CASSLALPGLAGREQFF	TGTGCCAGCAGCTTAGCCCTACCGGGACTAGCTGGTAGGGAGCAGTTCTTC
TRBD1	TRBV7-2	.	TRBJ1-2	CASSPVDRQFYGYTF	TGTGCCAGCAGCCCCGTGGACAGGCAATTCTATGGCTACACCTTC
.	TRBV10-2	.	TRBJ1-5	CASSYKGDNQPQHF	TGCGCCAGCAGTTATAAGGGAGACAATCAGCCCCAGCATTTT
.	TRBV28	.	TRBJ1-1	CATTAGNTEAFF	TGTGCCACTACCGCTGGGAACACTGAAGCTTTCTTT
TRBD1	TRBV14	.	TRBJ1-6	CASSRTGLISPLHF	TGTGCCAGCAGCCGGACAGGGTTGATCTCACCCCTCCACTTT
.	TRBV7-6	.	TRBJ1-1	CASSLESDMNTEAFF	TGTGCCAGCAGCTTAGAGTCAGATATGAACACTGAAGCTTTCTTT
TRBD2	TRBV5-4	.	TRBJ2-7	CASSGTSGNSSYEQYF	TGTGCCAGCAGCGGGACTAGCGGGAATAGCTCCTACGAGCAGTACTTC
TRBD1	TRBV5-1	.	TRBJ2-2	CASSGNPGQGATGELFF	TGCGCCAGCAGCGGGAATCCGGGACAGGGGGCCACCGGGGAGCTGTTTTTT
TRBD1	TRBV27	.	TRBJ2-2	CASSDGQGHTGELFF	TGTGCCAGCAGCGATGGACAGGGGCACACCGGGGAGCTGTTTTTT
.	TRBV7-3	.	TRBJ1-1	CASSFGSGSHTEAFF	TGTGCCAGCAGCTTTGGATCCGGGTCGCACACTGAAGCTTTCTTT
TRBD2	TRBV27	.	TRBJ2-1	CASSLGLAGNEQFF	TGTGCCAGCAGTTTAGGCCTAGCGGGCAATGAGCAGTTCTTC
.	TRBV7-9	.	TRBJ1-3	CASSLGGNSGNTIYF	TGTGCCAGCAGCTTAGGCGGAAACTCTGGAAACACCATATATTTT
.	TRBV7-2	.	TRBJ2-3	CASSPQGGASRSGTQYF	TGTGCCAGCAGCCCCCAAGGGGGGGCAAGCCGTTCCGGTACGCAGTATTTT
.	TRBV7-9	once	TRBJ2-2	CASSLTPGTNTGELFF	TGTGCCAGCAGTTTGACTCCGGGAACGAACACCGGGGAGCTGTTTTTT
.	TRBV6-1	once	TRBJ1-4	CASTNRVEEKLFF	TGTGCCAGCACGAACAGGGTGGAGGAAAAACTGTTTTTT
.	TRBV7-3	.	TRBJ2-2	CASSLSDRGGELFF	TGTGCCAGCAGCTTAAGTGACCGGGGTGGGGAGCTGTTTTTT
TRBD2	TRBV5-1	.	TRBJ2-3	CASSLPSGALGDTQYF	TGCGCCAGCAGCTTACCTAGCGGGGCCCTGGGAGATACGCAGTATTTT
.	TRBV5-6	.	TRBJ1-1	CASSLAGGGRVRNTEAFF	TGTGCCAGCAGCTTGGCGGGGGGAGGAAGGGTAAGGAACACTGAAGCTTTCTTT
TRBD1	TRBV9	once	TRBJ1-2	CASSTQTGSYGYTF	TGTGCCAGCAGCACCCAGACAGGGTCCTATGGCTACACCTTC
TRBD1	TRBV27	.	TRBJ1-1	CASSSPQGVFTEAFF	TGTGCCAGCAGTTCGCCACAGGGGGTTTTCACTGAAGCTTTCTTT
TRBD1	TRBV19	.	TRBJ1-6	CASSMVRGNSPLHF	TGTGCCAGTAGTATGGTCAGGGGGAATTCACCCCTCCACTTT
.	TRBV19	.	TRBJ1-3	CASSVATGNTIYF	TGTGCCAGTAGTGTCGCGACTGGAAACACCATATATTTT